One TCR beta chain is described in this entry. The antigen is not known. The CDR3 totals 17 residues. The germline gives CDR1 SGHRS, CDR2 YFSETQ. Trimming pared 4 bases from V and 6 bases from J, leaving 20 bases between. This table comes from immunoSEQ multiplex PCR, and its TCRdb copy is limited to in-frame clones, with some not included. The sample has around 80,000 clones; 80% to 85% are singletons. The data were obtained in a study of radiotherapy plus CTLA-4 blockade in lung cancer. General study findings and limits: Radiotherapy with ipilimumab was followed by blood expansion of tumor-derived clones.

The gene calls are TRBV5-1 and TRBJ1-6; TRBD1 is a possible D gene (5 bases). This material consisted of peripheral blood, taken from a patient treated with radiotherapy plus ipilimumab. The receptor's source is a human donor with non-small cell lung cancer who had stable disease on radiotherapy plus ipilimumab. Here the CDR3 reads CASSQQAGTEVNSPLHF. The CDR3 DNA follows: TGCGCCAGCAGCCAACAAGCCGGGACGGAAGTTAATTCACCCCTCCACTTT.